This is a list of T cell receptor beta chains from one sample in a study of somatic mutations in cytotoxic T cells in rheumatoid arthritis. Measured with immunoSEQ multiplex PCR; TCRdb has only the in-frame clones, and not every one. The sample shows some 13,000 clones, 80% of them seen only once. The specimen sequenced was CD8+ T cells sorted from blood. The receptors come from a man between 45 and 60 years old in good health. Both conserved end residues are part of each CDR3. D genes are given only for firm matches. Size tells how often a clone was seen (once, few, many) or the class of an expanded clone, and some rows leave it out.

TRBJ2-1 - TRBV4-2 - TGTGCCAGCAGCCAAGAAGGCAATTTGGGTGAGCAGTTCTTC CASSQEGNLGEQFF
TRBJ2-1 TRBD1 TRBV5-6 - TGTGCCAGCAGACTGAGACAGGGTGTCTTGAATGAGCAGTTCTTC CASRLRQGVLNEQFF
TRBJ1-1 - TRBV9 - TGTGCCAGCAGCGTTAAAGGGGACACTGAAGCTTTCTTT CASSVKGDTEAFF
TRBJ1-1 - TRBV4-2 - TGTGCCAGCAGCCAAGGACCGGTGAACACTGAAGCTTTCTTT CASSQGPVNTEAFF
TRBJ2-3 - TRBV14 once TGTGCCAGCAGCCAGCTACTAGCTGCTAGCACAGATACGCAGTATTTT CASSQLLAASTDTQYF
TRBJ2-5 - TRBV19 - TGTGCCAGTAGTATGGGGTGGACAGTAAAGGAGACCCAGTACTTC CASSMGWTVKETQYF
TRBJ2-1 TRBD1 TRBV27 - TGTGCCAGCATTTCCCGGGGGACAGGGAATGTAGGTGAGCAGTTCTTC CASISRGTGNVGEQFF
TRBJ2-7 - TRBV30 - TGTGCCTGGAGTGAGGGGGACGAGCAGTACTTC CAWSEGDEQYF
TRBJ2-1 - TRBV5-5 - TGTGCCAGCAGCTTGGAAGCAGGAACCTACAATGAGCAGTTCTTC CASSLEAGTYNEQFF
TRBJ1-3 - TRBV5-6 - TGTGCCAGCAGTACGGGGGCTGGAAACACCATATATTTT CASSTGAGNTIYF
TRBJ2-7 TRBD1 TRBV6-5 - TGTGCCAGCAGTTTCCGGGACAGTTACGAGCAGTACTTC CASSFRDSYEQYF
TRBJ2-7 TRBD1 TRBV4-3 - TGCGCCAGCAGTCAAGCGTCCGGGACAGGGAGCTACGAGCAGTACTTC CASSQASGTGSYEQYF
TRBJ1-1 - TRBV6-5 - TGTGCCAGCAGTTACAAGAGTATCACTGAAGCTTTCTTT CASSYKSITEAFF
TRBJ1-1 - TRBV5-1 - TGCGCCAGCAGGTGGGCGGTGGTAATAGGGAGGGACACTGAAGCTTTCTTT CASRWAVVIGRDTEAFF
TRBJ2-3 TRBD1 TRBV5-1 - TGCGCCAGCAGCCAAGCATGGGGACAGCTTAGCACAGATACGCAGTATTTT CASSQAWGQLSTDTQYF
TRBJ1-1 TRBD1 TRBV10-3 - TGTGCCATCAGTGAGCCGGGACAGGGAAAGGCTGAAGCTTTCTTT CAISEPGQGKAEAFF
TRBJ1-2 - TRBV28 few TGTGCCAGCAGGAGGGGCTACACCTTC CASRRGYTF
TRBJ2-6 - TRBV14 - TGTGCCAGCAGCTGGACGGAGGCTGGGGCCAACGTCCTGACTTTC CASSWTEAGANVLTF
TRBJ2-5 TRBD1 TRBV2 - TGTGCCAGCAGTTCTATGATGACAGGGATACAAGAGACCCAGTACTTC CASSSMMTGIQETQYF
TRBJ2-3 TRBD2 TRBV7-9 - TGTGCCAGCAGCCCGCGGACTAGCGGGAGCACAGATACGCAGTATTTT CASSPRTSGSTDTQYF
TRBJ2-1 - TRBV27 - TGTGCCAGCAGTCTACTCAACAATGAGCAGTTCTTC CASSLLNNEQFF
TRBJ1-5 - TRBV5-1 - TGCGCCAGCAGTAAGACGGGAGGGGTACAGCCCCAGCATTTT CASSKTGGVQPQHF
TRBJ1-2 - TRBV2 - TGTGCCAGCAGTGAAGATATAGGGATTGAGGGCTACACCTTC CASSEDIGIEGYTF
TRBJ1-2 - TRBV7-5 - TGTGCCAGCAGCTTAGGAGGAAGCTACACCTTC CASSLGGSYTF
TRBJ1-1 - TRBV6-5 - TGTGCCACCTCGGACAGACTTTTTGAAGCTTTCTTT CATSDRLFEAFF
TRBJ2-7 - TRBV4-3 once TGCGCCAGCAGCCAAGCGAGTAGCGGTCCCGGGCGCGAGCAGTACTTC CASSQASSGPGREQYF